A single sample is the source of the 11 T cell receptor beta chains below, sequenced in a study of blood T cells in healthy people across ages. Primed by a sample-barcoded 5' primer and a J-beta primer mix, a second PCR proceeded for about 7 to 11 cycles. MiXCR, applied by TCRdb to the 5' RACE reads, yields one record per CDR3 protein. Here the sample spans 1.6 million or so distinct CDR3 sequences, almost 35% being singletons. The sample taken for sequencing was blood. Every receptor here comes from a woman younger than 45 in good health.

In the case of this clonotype: One base away lies a much larger clone, so this may be a sequencing read error. This chain joins TRBV20-1 and TRBJ2-1; 13 nucleotides match TRBD2. The germline V gene encodes CDR1 DFQATT and CDR2 SNEGSKA (reference sequence). With V trimmed by 6 bases and J by 12 bases, 20 bases remained unmatched. The CDR3 spans 17 residues. Written as DNA, the CDR3 is TGCAGTGCCTTTCCGCGGAGGGCAACTAGCGGGGGGGATGGGCAGTTCTTC. Amino acid sequence: CSAFPRRATSGGDGQFF.

The V and J genes are TRBV27 and TRBJ2-7, with 7 bases matching TRBD2. The length of the CDR3 is 15 residues. Per germline, CDR1 MNHEY and CDR2 SMNVEV (reference sequence). The V and J ends lost 6 bases and 0 bases, in that order; junction bases with no gene match: 8. In DNA form, the CDR3 reads TGTGCCAGCAGGCGCCGGCGGGAGTACTCCTACGAGCAGTACTTC. Translated, it gives CASRRRREYSYEQYF.

This rearrangement joins TRBV2 to TRBJ2-1, with 10 bases matching TRBD2. The germline gives CDR1 SNHLY, CDR2 FYNNEI. V lost 7 bases, J lost 4 bases, and 7 bases stayed unmatched. There are 15 residues in the CDR3. CDR3 sequence reads: CASTSGRARYNEQFF. CDR3 sequence (DNA): TGTGCCAGCACCAGCGGGAGGGCCAGGTACAATGAGCAGTTCTTC. The variable domain in full, with the rest retrieved from reference TRBV2 and TRBJ2-1, is EPEVTQTPSHQVTQMGQEVILRCVPISNHLYFYWYRQILGQKVEFLVSFYNNEISEKSEIFDDQFSVERPDGSNFTLKIRSTKLEDSAMYFCASTSGRARYNEQFFGPGTRLTVL.

The rearrangement links TRBV30 to TRBJ1-1; TRBD1 matches 8 bases. The CDR3 has 13 residues. V shed 0 bases and J 4 bases; nucleotides not matched to a gene: 1. Germline V gene lookup returns CDR1 GTSNPN and CDR2 SVGIG (reference sequence). CDR3 in amino acids: CAWSVTGGTEAFF. DNA for the CDR3: TGTGCCTGGAGTGTTACAGGGGGCACTGAAGCTTTCTTT.

The chain couples TRBV19 to TRBJ1-1; no clear D. Germline V gene data show CDR1 as LNHDA and CDR2 as SQIVND (reference sequence). Trimming took 7 bases from V and 0 from J, leaving 15 bases between them. This CDR3 comprises 15 residues. The CDR3 DNA reads as TGTGCCAGTACTTTCAGCGGACGGATGAACACTGAAGCTTTCTTT. Translation gives CASTFSGRMNTEAFF.

There are many counts of this clonotype. The rearrangement links TRBV7-9 to TRBJ1-1; D is unclear. V gave up 6 bases and J gave up 7 bases, with 9 bases separating them. CDR3 length equals 11 residues. Germline CDR1 is SEHNR and CDR2 is FQNEAQ (reference sequence). The CDR3 reads CASSLRGEAFF. The CDR3 DNA follows: TGTGCCAGCAGTTTACGAGGTGAAGCTTTCTTT.

This clonotype was counted a few times. The V and J genes are TRBV28 and TRBJ2-7; 7 nucleotides line up with TRBD2. Per germline, CDR1 MDHEN and CDR2 SYDVKM. V shed 4 bases and J 2 bases; nucleotides not matched to a gene: 11. The CDR3 has 16 amino acids. CDR3 bases: TGTGCCAGCAGTTCCCCCCGCGGGAGTACCCCCTACGAGCAGTACTTC. Protein sequence: CASSSPRGSTPYEQYF.

The sample holds many counts of this clonotype. The chain is built from TRBV29-1 and TRBJ2-7, with TRBD1 matching over 10 bases. Looked up from germline, CDR1 is SQVTM and CDR2 is ANQGSEA. The CDR3 totals 15 residues. After removal of 1 base from V and 9 bases from J, the junction contained 12 bases not matched to a gene. CDR3 in amino acids: CSVEVTSGTGALQYF. The CDR3 DNA follows: TGCAGCGTTGAAGTAACCTCCGGGACAGGGGCTTTGCAGTACTTC.

The CDR3 coding sequence is TGTGCCAGCAGTTACCCAGACTACCCGGGACTAGCGCGGGAGACCCAGTACTTC. The encoded protein is CASSYPDYPGLARETQYF. The chain combines TRBV6-2 or TRBV6-3 with TRBJ2-5; 10 bases are a match to TRBD2. V lost 2 bases and J lost 5; bases outside the gene matches: 14. The CDR3 extends over 18 amino acids. Looked up from germline, CDR1 is MNHEY and CDR2 is SVGEGT.

The sample holds a few counts of this clonotype. The chain is built from TRBV20-1 and TRBJ1-1; 9 nucleotides match TRBD1. Germline loops: CDR1 DFQATT, CDR2 SNEGSKA (reference sequence). The CDR3 consists of 15 residues. V was pared by 5 bases and J by 0 bases, with 7 bases of the junction left unmatched. CDR3 loop: CSALDRGIMNTEAFF. The CDR3, as DNA: TGCAGTGCTTTAGACAGGGGGATTATGAACACTGAAGCTTTCTTT.

This clonotype was recorded at least ten times. The V call is TRBV29-1, the J call TRBJ2-7; 7 bases line up with TRBD2. This CDR3 has 13 residues. V was clipped by 6 bases and J by 3 bases; unmatched bases: 8. Looked up from germline, CDR1 is SQVTM and CDR2 is ANQGSEA. The CDR3 protein is CSVAGEGNYEQYF. The CDR3 nucleotides are TGCAGCGTGGCGGGAGAGGGAAACTACGAGCAGTACTTC.